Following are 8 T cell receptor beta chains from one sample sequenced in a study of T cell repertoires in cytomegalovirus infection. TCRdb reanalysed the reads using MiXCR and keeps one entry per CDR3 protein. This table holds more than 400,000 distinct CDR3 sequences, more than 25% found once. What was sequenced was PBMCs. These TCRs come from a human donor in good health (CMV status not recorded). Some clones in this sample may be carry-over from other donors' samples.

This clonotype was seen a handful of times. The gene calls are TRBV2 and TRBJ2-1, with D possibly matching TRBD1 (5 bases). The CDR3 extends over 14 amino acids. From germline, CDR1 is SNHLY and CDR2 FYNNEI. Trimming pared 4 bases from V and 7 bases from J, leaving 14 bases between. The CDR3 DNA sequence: TGTGCCAGCAGTGGCTCAGGGCTAGGGAATGAGCAGTTCTTC. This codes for CASSGSGLGNEQFF.

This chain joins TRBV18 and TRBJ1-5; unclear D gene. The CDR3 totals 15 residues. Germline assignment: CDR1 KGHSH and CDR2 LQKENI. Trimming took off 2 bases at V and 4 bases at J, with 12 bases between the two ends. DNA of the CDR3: TGTGCCAGCTCACCAAACCCGGACGGGAATCAGCCCCAGCATTTT. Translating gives CASSPNPDGNQPQHF.

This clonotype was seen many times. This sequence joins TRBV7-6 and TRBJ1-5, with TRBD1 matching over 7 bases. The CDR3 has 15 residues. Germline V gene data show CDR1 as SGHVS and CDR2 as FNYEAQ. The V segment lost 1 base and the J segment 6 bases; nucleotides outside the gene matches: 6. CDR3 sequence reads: CASSLGQGTGQPQHF. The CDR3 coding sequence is TGTGCCAGCAGCTTAGGACAGGGAACGGGTCAGCCCCAGCATTTT. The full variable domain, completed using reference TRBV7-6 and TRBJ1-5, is GAGVSQSPRYKVTKRGQDVALRCDPISGHVSLYWYRQALGQGPEFLTYFNYEAQQDKSGLPNDRFSAERPEGSISTLTIQRTEQRDSAMYRCASSLGQGTGQPQHFGDGTRLSIL.

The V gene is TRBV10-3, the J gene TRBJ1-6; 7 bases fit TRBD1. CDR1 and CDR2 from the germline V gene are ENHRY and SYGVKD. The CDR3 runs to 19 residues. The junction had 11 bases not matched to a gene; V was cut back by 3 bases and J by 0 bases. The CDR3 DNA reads TGTGCCATCAGTGATTCCGGGACAGACGCCTTCTCCTATAATTCACCCCTCCACTTT. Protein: CAISDSGTDAFSYNSPLHF.

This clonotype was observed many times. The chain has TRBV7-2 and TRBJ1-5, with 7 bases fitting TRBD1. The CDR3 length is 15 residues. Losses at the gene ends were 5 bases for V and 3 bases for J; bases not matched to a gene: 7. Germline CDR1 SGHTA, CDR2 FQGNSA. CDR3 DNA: TGTGCCAGCAGCCAGAAAACAGGGGTCAATCAGCCCCAGCATTTT. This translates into CASSQKTGVNQPQHF.

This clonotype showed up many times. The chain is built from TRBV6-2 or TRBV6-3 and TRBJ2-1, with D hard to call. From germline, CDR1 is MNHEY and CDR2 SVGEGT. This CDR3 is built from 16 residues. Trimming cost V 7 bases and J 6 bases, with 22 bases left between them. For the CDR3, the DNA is TGTGCCAGCATTCGGTCCTGGACCGAAATCACCAATGAGCAGTTCTTC. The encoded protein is CASIRSWTEITNEQFF.

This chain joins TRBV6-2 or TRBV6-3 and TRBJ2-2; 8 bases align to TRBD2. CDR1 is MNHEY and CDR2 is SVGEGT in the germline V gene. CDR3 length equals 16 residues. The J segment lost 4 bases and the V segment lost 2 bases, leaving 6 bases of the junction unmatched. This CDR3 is CASSYPSGRITGELFF. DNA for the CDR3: TGTGCCAGCAGTTACCCCAGCGGGAGAATCACCGGGGAGCTGTTTTTT.

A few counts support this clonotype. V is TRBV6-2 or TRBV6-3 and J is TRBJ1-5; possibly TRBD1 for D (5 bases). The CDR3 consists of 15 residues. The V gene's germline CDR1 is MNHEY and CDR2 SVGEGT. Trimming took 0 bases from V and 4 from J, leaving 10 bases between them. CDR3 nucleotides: TGTGCCAGCAGTTACTCGTCAAAGGGGAATCAGCCCCAGCATTTT. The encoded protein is CASSYSSKGNQPQHF.